This TCR beta chain was recovered during a study of T cell repertoires in cytomegalovirus infection. Study details: Newly reported HLA-C-restricted and thoroughly characterized HLA-B-restricted CMV epitopes were employed.

Study findings and constraints: Across the ex vivo response, the dominant clonotypes were HLA-C-restricted CMV-specific TCR beta clonotypes.

TCRdb passed the reads through MiXCR, listing each CDR3 protein once. The data show approximately 600,000 distinct CDR3 sequences, around 40% seen once. In the case of this clonotype: No antigen is known for it.

The clonotype was recovered from a human donor in good health (CMV status not recorded). Some clones in this sample may be carry-over from other donors' samples. The sequences come from cultured PBMCs, collected from culture after CMV antigen stimulation.

Here the CDR3 reads CASRLPGQGYYEQYF. DNA of the CDR3: TGTGCCAGCAGGTTACCGGGACAGGGGTACTACGAGCAGTACTTC. The rearrangement uses TRBV6-2 or TRBV6-3 and TRBJ2-7; 10 bases are shared with TRBD1. V was pared by 6 bases and J by 3 bases, with 8 bases of the junction left unmatched. This CDR3 is 15 amino acids long. The V gene's germline CDR1 is MNHEY and CDR2 SVGEGT.